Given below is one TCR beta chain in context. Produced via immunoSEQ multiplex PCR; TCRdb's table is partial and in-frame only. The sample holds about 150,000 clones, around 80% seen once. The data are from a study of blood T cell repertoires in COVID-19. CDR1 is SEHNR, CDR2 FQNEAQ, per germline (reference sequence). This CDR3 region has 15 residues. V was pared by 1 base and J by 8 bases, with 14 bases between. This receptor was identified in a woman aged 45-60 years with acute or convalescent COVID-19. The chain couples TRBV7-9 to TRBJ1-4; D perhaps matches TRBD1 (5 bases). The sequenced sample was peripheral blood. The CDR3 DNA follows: TGTGCCAGCAGCTTAGGATCAGGGTTTCGAGAAAAACTGTTTTTT. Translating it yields CASSLGSGFREKLFF.